This T cell receptor beta chain was sequenced in a study of blood T cell repertoires in COVID-19. Study at large: Samples came from the United States, Italy and Spain, spanning acute and convalescent COVID-19. Sources were T cells, B-cell-depleted T cells, or PBMCs; the material itself was cDNA or gDNA.

In the original workflow: Estimation of nucleated cell counts was performed using reference gene primer amplification. Libraries were prepared by immunoSEQ multiplex PCR; TCRdb keeps only in-frame clonotypes and omits some of them. D and trimming were read from the DNA, whereas the V and J calls and clone size are those reported in that table. The data contain under 170,000 clones, 65% to 90% of them seen just once; the ten biggest clones take up less than 3.5%. CDR1 SGHAT and CDR2 FQDESV come from the germline V gene (reference sequence). The CDR3 sequence is 15 residues long. V lost 5 bases to trimming and J lost 3 bases; unmatched junction nucleotides: 6.

This sequence originates from a man between 65 and 79 years old with acute or convalescent COVID-19. The specimen sequenced was peripheral blood. V usage is TRBV11-1 and J usage is TRBJ2-2; 7 positions agree with TRBD1. The CDR3: CASSLDRWDTGELFF. CDR3 bases: TGTGCCAGCAGCCTGGACAGGTGGGACACCGGGGAGCTGTTTTTT.